The 7 T cell receptor beta chains in this list originate from one sample, sequenced in a study of regulatory T cells in long-lasting Graves disease. Arm-PCR of CDR3 regions and iRepertoire HTBI primers were the basis on which TCR beta libraries were built. One entry per CDR3 protein, called by TCRdb with MiXCR from the multiplex PCR reads. The data hold 450,000 to 600,000 distinct CDR3 sequences, with 15% to 20% observed a single time. Time point in this sample: newly diagnosed GD, antithyroid drugs for less than 3 months. PBMC RNA served as the TCR library source. These data also formed part of another study, on T cells in Graves' hyperthyroidism and ophthalmopathy.

The sample in question was peripheral blood mononuclear cells (PBMCs), obtained at new diagnosis, from a patient treated with antithyroid drugs. The source of these receptors is a man aged 40-55 years with Graves disease.

This clonotype was observed a handful of times. V usage is TRBV24-1 and J usage is TRBJ1-1; possible D gene TRBD1, 5 bases. CDR1 and CDR2 from the germline V gene are KGHDR and SFDVKD. The CDR3 is made up of 13 amino acids. Between the trimmed V and J ends, which lost 4 bases and 0 bases, there was a span of 5 bases. CDR3: CATSEGVNTEAFF. CDR3 nucleotides: TGTGCCACCAGTGAGGGGGTGAACACTGAAGCTTTCTTT.

The rearrangement joins TRBV4-1 to TRBJ2-1; D gene ambiguous. CDR1 and CDR2 (germline): MGHRA, YSYEKL. Trimming shortened V by 1 base and J by 5 bases, and 6 bases separated the two germline ends. The CDR3 extends over 13 amino acids. The CDR3 DNA follows: TGCGCCAGCAGCCAAGCTTTGCACAATGAGCAGTTCTTC. This gives the protein CASSQALHNEQFF.

This clonotype has a count of ten or more. The chain carries TRBV12-5 and TRBJ2-7, with 9 bases that match TRBD2. J lost 0 bases, V lost 0 bases, and 6 bases had no gene match. Germline loops: CDR1 LGHNT, CDR2 FRNRAP. The length of the CDR3 is 17 residues. CDR3 coding DNA: TGTGCTAGTGGTTTGGTAGTTAGCGGGAGAGGCTCCTACGAGCAGTACTTC. This encodes CASGLVVSGRGSYEQYF.

J is TRBJ2-2 and V is TRBV29-1; tentatively, D is TRBD2 (5 bases). Germline V gives CDR1 SQVTM, CDR2 ANQGSEA. The CDR3 contains 16 residues. V dropped 4 bases and J dropped 2 bases, with 17 bases sitting between them. CDR3 nucleotide sequence: TGCAGCGTTGCTCTGATCGTAGCGCCTAACACCGGGGAGCTGTTTTTT. It yields the protein CSVALIVAPNTGELFF.

A note on this clonotype: One end of the junction varies from germline; a read error may be responsible. The rearrangement links TRBV7-7 to TRBJ2-1, with TRBD2 matching 8 bases. The DNA end lines up better with TRBJ2-5; the J call may be wrong. CDR1 is SSHAT, CDR2 FNYEAQ, per germline (reference sequence). CDR3 size: 16 residues. CDR3 in amino acids: CASSSGITGGRETQYF. The CDR3 region has the DNA TGTGCTAGCAGCTCAGGAATTACGGGAGGGCGGGAGACCCAGTACTTC.

The gene calls are TRBV14 and TRBJ2-7, with no clear D. Trimming pared 3 bases from V and 3 bases from J, leaving 9 bases between. The CDR3 runs 13 residues. CDR1 SGHDN and CDR2 FVKESK come from the germline V gene. The chain's CDR3 is CASSHLRYYEQYF. The CDR3 DNA follows: TGTGCCAGCAGCCACCTACGATACTACGAGCAGTACTTC. The full variable domain, rest sourced from reference TRBV14 and TRBJ2-7, is EAGVTQFPSHSVIEKGQTVTLRCDPISGHDNLYWYRRVMGKEIKFLLHFVKESKQDESGMPNNRFLAERTGGTYSTLKVQPAELEDSGVYFCASSHLRYYEQYFGPGTRLTVT.

V is TRBV27 and J is TRBJ1-2; D ambiguous. Germline V CDR1 and CDR2: MNHEY, SMNVEV (reference sequence). V was trimmed by 3 bases and J by 4 bases, leaving 12 bases between them. This CDR3 has 14 residues. The CDR3 here is CASSFSPFVYGYTF. CDR3 bases: TGTGCCAGCAGTTTTTCGCCCTTCGTCTATGGCTACACCTTC.